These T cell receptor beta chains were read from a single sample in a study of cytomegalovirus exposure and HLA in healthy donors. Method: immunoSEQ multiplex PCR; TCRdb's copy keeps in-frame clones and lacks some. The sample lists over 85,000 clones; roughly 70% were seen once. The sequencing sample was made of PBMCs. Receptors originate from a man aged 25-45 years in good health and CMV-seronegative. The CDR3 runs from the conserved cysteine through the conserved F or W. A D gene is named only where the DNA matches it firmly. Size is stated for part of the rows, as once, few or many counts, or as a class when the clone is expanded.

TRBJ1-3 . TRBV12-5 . CASGLVGGYNTIYF TGTGCTAGTGGTTTGGTCGGAGGGTATAACACCATATATTTT
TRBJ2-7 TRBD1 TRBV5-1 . CASSQPRDRASYEQYF TGCGCCAGCAGCCAACCCCGGGACAGGGCCTCCTACGAGCAGTACTTC
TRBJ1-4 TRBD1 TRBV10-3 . CAISKGAGEKLFF TGTGCCATCAGTAAGGGGGCAGGGGAAAAACTGTTTTTT
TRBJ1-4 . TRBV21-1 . CASSKRPGGEKLFF TGTGCCAGCAGCAAAAGGCCAGGGGGTGAAAAACTGTTTTTT
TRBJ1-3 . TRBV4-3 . CASSQDPWGGNSGNTIYF TGCGCCAGCAGCCAAGATCCCTGGGGGGGAAACTCTGGAAACACCATATATTTT
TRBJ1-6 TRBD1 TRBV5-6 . CASSSGGADSPLHF TGTGCCAGCAGCTCAGGGGGCGCGGATTCACCCCTCCACTTT
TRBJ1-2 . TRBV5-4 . CASRLDSNYGYTF TGTGCCAGCAGATTGGACAGTAACTATGGCTACACCTTC
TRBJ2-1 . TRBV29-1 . CSVEESGGGPIERGFF TGCAGCGTTGAAGAATCGGGCGGGGGCCCAATCGAACGTGGGTTCTTC
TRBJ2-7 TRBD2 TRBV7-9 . CASSLPAGVYEQYF TGTGCCAGCAGCTTACCAGCGGGAGTCTACGAGCAGTACTTC
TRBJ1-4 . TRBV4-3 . CASSQESNGNEKLFF TGCGCCAGCAGCCAAGAAAGTAACGGGAATGAAAAACTGTTTTTT
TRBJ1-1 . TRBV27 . CASSSKRPTGSLRRDTEAFF TGTGCCAGCAGTTCCAAACGACCCACAGGGTCGTTACGTAGGGACACTGAAGCTTTCTTT
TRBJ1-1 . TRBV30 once CAWRVLDSGTEAFF TGTGCCTGGAGGGTTCTAGACAGTGGCACTGAAGCTTTCTTT
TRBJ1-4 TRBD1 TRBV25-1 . CASSGGQGVNEKLFF TGTGCCAGCAGTGGCGGACAGGGAGTAAATGAAAAACTGTTTTTT
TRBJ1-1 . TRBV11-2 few CASSFSGIPAFF TGTGCCAGCAGCTTTTCGGGGATACCGGCTTTCTTT
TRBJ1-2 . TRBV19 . CASSRDFREIYGYTF TGTGCCAGTAGTCGAGACTTCAGAGAAATCTATGGCTACACCTTC
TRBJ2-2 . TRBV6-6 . CASSLPSHTGELFF TGTGCCAGCAGTTTGCCCAGTCACACCGGGGAGCTGTTTTTT
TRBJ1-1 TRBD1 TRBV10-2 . CASSEFGQGSRDTEAFF TGCGCCAGCAGTGAATTTGGACAGGGGAGCCGGGACACTGAAGCTTTCTTT
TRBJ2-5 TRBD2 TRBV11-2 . CASSFPSGTSGRETQYF TGTGCCAGCAGCTTCCCTTCCGGGACTAGCGGGAGAGAGACCCAGTACTTC
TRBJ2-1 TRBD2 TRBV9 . CASSVTSGGLDNEQFF TGTGCCAGCAGCGTAACTAGCGGGGGGCTCGACAATGAGCAGTTCTTC
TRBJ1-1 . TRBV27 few CASSSYTEAFF TGTGCCAGCTCGTCTTACACTGAAGCTTTCTTT
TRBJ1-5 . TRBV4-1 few CASSLRQGYQPQHF TGCGCCAGCAGCCTGAGGCAGGGGTATCAGCCCCAGCATTTT
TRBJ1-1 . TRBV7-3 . CASSWEMNTEAFF TGTGCCAGCAGCTGGGAGATGAACACTGAAGCTTTCTTT
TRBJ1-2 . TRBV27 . CASGQWDYGYTF TGTGCCAGCGGGCAATGGGACTATGGCTACACCTTC
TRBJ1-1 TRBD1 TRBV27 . CASSSRQGENTEAFF TGTGCCAGCAGTTCTAGACAGGGGGAGAACACTGAAGCTTTCTTT
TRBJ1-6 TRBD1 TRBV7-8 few CASSLYRGLGKNSPLHF TGTGCCAGCAGCTTGTACAGGGGCCTCGGAAAGAATTCACCCCTCCACTTT
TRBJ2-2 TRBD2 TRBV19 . CASTLGAGGLYGELFF TGTGCCAGTACTCTGGGGGCGGGAGGGCTGTACGGGGAGCTGTTTTTT
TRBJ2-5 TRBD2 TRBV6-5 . CASSWAGGPRETQYF TGTGCCAGCAGTTGGGCGGGAGGGCCGCGGGAGACCCAGTACTTC
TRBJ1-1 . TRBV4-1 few CASSQATGPTEAFF TGCGCCAGCAGCCAAGCTACAGGGCCCACTGAAGCTTTCTTT
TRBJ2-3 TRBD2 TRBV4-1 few CASSQALAGKSTDTQYF TGCGCCAGCAGCCAAGCGCTAGCGGGAAAGAGCACAGATACGCAGTATTTT
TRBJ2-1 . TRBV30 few CAWSVKRLDVYNEQFF TGTGCCTGGAGTGTCAAGAGGCTAGATGTATACAATGAGCAGTTCTTC
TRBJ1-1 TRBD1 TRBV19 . CATAPLWGQGIAEAFF TGTGCCACCGCACCCCTATGGGGACAGGGTATAGCTGAAGCTTTCTTT
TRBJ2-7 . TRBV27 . CASSLLGGHEQYF TGTGCCAGCAGTTTGCTTGGGGGCCACGAGCAGTACTTC
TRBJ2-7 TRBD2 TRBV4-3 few CASSQSSGGAGYEQYF TGCGCCAGCAGCCAATCTAGCGGGGGAGCCGGCTACGAGCAGTACTTC
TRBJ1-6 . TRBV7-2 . CASSQPGLRNSPLHF TGTGCCAGCAGCCAACCGGGACTTCGGAATTCACCCCTCCACTTT
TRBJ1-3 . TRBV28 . CASSLRGSLGNTIYF TGTGCCAGCAGCCTCAGGGGTTCCCTCGGAAACACCATATATTTT
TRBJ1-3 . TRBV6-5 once CASSPRGVGNTIYF TGTGCCAGCAGTCCCCGCGGAGTTGGAAACACCATATATTTT
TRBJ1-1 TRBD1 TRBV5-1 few CASSQGQKNTEAFF TGCGCCAGCAGCCAGGGACAGAAGAACACTGAAGCTTTCTTT
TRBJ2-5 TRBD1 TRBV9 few CASSAGTGIETQYF TGTGCCAGCAGCGCCGGGACAGGGATAGAGACCCAGTACTTC
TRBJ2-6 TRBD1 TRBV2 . CASTWDRSGANVLTF TGTGCCAGCACCTGGGACAGAAGCGGGGCCAACGTCCTGACTTTC
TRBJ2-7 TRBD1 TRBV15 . CATSRDDWTGGNEQYF TGTGCCACCAGCAGAGATGATTGGACAGGGGGAAATGAGCAGTACTTC
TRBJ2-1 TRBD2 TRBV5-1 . CASSRVPGLAGGNNEQFF TGCGCCAGCAGCCGCGTCCCGGGACTAGCGGGGGGCAACAATGAGCAGTTCTTC
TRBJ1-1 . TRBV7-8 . CASSLVQAGGTEAFF TGTGCCAGCAGCTTAGTGCAGGCGGGCGGCACTGAAGCTTTCTTT
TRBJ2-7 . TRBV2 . CATRSQSYEQYF TGTGCCACTAGGTCCCAGTCCTACGAGCAGTACTTC
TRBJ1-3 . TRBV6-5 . CASSRQPSGNTIYF TGTGCCAGCAGCCGACAGCCAAGTGGAAACACCATATATTTT
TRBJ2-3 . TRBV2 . CASSNSRGRGDTQYF TGTGCCAGCAGTAACAGCAGGGGACGGGGAGATACGCAGTATTTT
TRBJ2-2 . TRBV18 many CASSPQPNTGELFF TGTGCCAGCTCACCACAGCCGAACACCGGGGAGCTGTTTTTT
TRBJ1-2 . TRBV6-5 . CPSSYQRVAGYGYTF TGTCCCAGCAGTTATCAGAGGGTCGCAGGTTATGGCTACACCTTC
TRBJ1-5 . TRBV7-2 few CASSLRDSNQPQHF TGTGCCAGCAGCCTCCGAGATAGCAATCAGCCCCAGCATTTT
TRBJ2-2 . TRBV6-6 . CASRRGADTGELFF TGTGCCAGCCGACGGGGGGCGGACACCGGGGAGCTGTTTTTT
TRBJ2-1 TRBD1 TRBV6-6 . CASSYYGTDNEQFF TGTGCCAGCAGTTACTACGGGACAGACAATGAGCAGTTCTTC
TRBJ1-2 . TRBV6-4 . CASSVTGSYGYTF TGTGCCAGCAGTGTAACAGGGAGTTATGGCTACACCTTC
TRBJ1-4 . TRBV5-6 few CASSLAGSGKLFF TGTGCCAGCAGCTTAGCAGGGTCTGGAAAACTGTTTTTT
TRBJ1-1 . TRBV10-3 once CAITSQANTEAFF TGTGCCATCACCTCCCAGGCGAACACTGAAGCTTTCTTT
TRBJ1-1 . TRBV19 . CASSGQGKGTEAFF TGTGCCAGTAGTGGCCAGGGGAAGGGAACTGAAGCTTTCTTT
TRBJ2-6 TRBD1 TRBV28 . CASTGGQATGANVLTF TGTGCCAGCACGGGCGGACAGGCAACTGGGGCCAACGTCCTGACTTTC